Each of the 30 T cell receptor beta chains below was sequenced from the same sample in a study of blood T cell repertoires in COVID-19. Assay: immunoSEQ multiplex PCR; the TCRdb copy retains only in-frame clones and omits some. The repertoire holds tens of thousands of clones, with 85% to 90% as singletons. The source material was peripheral blood. These receptors were taken from a human donor in a cohort sampled during active COVID-19.

The chain combines TRBV5-1 with TRBJ1-4; the D is unclear. V was pared by 5 bases and J by 0 bases, with 8 bases between. The germline gives CDR1 SGHRS, CDR2 YFSETQ. This CDR3 spans 14 amino acids. In DNA, the CDR3 is TGCGCCAGCAGTCCCAGTTCAACTAATGAAAAACTGTTTTTT. Translated, it gives CASSPSSTNEKLFF.

V and J are TRBV30 and TRBJ2-1; D possibly corresponds to TRBD2 (6 bases). Germline V CDR1 and CDR2: GTSNPN, SVGIG (reference sequence). Trimming took 5 bases from V and 11 from J, leaving 25 bases between them. CDR3 length: 15 amino acids. The DNA for the CDR3 is TGTGCCTGGGAGCAGGGACCGGACTACCCCTCGAAGCAGTTCTTC. Protein product: CAWEQGPDYPSKQFF.

V usage is TRBV3-1 (or the pseudogene TRBV3-2) and J usage is TRBJ2-6, with D unresolved. CDR1 is LGHDT and CDR2 is YNNKEL in the germline V gene (reference sequence). The V end lost 4 bases, the J end lost 0 bases, and 4 bases lay between the germline ends. The CDR3 is 14 residues long. In nucleotides, the CDR3 is TGTGCCAGCAGCCCCTACTCTGGGGCCAACGTCCTGACTTTC. Translation: CASSPYSGANVLTF.

This clone was observed once. J is TRBJ2-1 and V is TRBV24-1; weak D call: TRBD2 (5 bases). Trimming left V 5 bases short and J 3 bases short, with 13 bases between. CDR1 is KGHDR and CDR2 is SFDVKD in the germline V gene. The length of the CDR3 is 15 residues. In nucleotides, the CDR3 is TGTGCCACCAGTGCCCCAGCGGATAACTACAATGAGCAGTTCTTC. Translation gives CATSAPADNYNEQFF.

This chain connects TRBV19 to TRBJ1-5; 7 positions match TRBD1. With V trimmed by 6 bases and J by 3 bases, 11 bases remained unmatched. CDR1 is LNHDA, CDR2 SQIVND, per germline (reference sequence). The CDR3 is 16 amino acids. The CDR3 reads CASSLITGVINQPQHF. The DNA for the CDR3 is TGTGCCAGTAGCCTGATTACAGGGGTTATCAATCAGCCCCAGCATTTT.

Here the CDR3 DNA reads TGTGCCAGCACTCTTGAAGGGGGGGGAAATTCACCCCTCCACTTT. Translated, it gives CASTLEGGGNSPLHF. The rearrangement joins TRBV28 to TRBJ1-6; a possible D gene is TRBD1 (6 bases). CDR3 length equals 15 residues. The V end lost 7 bases, the J end lost 7 bases, and 17 bases lay between the germline ends. Germline assignment: CDR1 MDHEN and CDR2 SYDVKM.

The count of this clone is one. This rearrangement joins TRBV7-9 to TRBJ2-1; 9 nucleotides agree with TRBD2. CDR3 length: 18 amino acids. The V and J ends lost 1 base and 0 bases, in that order; junction bases with no gene match: 7. Looked up from germline, CDR1 is SEHNR and CDR2 is FQNEAQ (reference sequence). CDR3 nucleotides: TGTGCCAGCAGCTTAGACTACCGTAGCGGGAGCTCCTACAATGAGCAGTTCTTC. Its translation: CASSLDYRSGSSYNEQFF.

This clone was seen once. The genes are TRBV2 and TRBJ1-2; D unresolved. Germline-derived CDR1 and CDR2 are SNHLY and FYNNEI. The length of the CDR3 is 16 residues. With 4 bases removed from V and 8 bases from J, the gap between germline ends came to 23 bases. This CDR3 reads CASSGQPSAGSGGYTF. CDR3 DNA: TGTGCCAGCAGTGGCCAACCGAGCGCTGGTTCTGGGGGCTACACCTTC.

This chain connects TRBV28 to TRBJ1-5; 7 bases match TRBD1. CDR3 length: 15 residues. V gave up 6 bases and J gave up 8 bases; unmatched junction bases: 13. The germline CDR1 and CDR2 sequences are MDHEN and SYDVKM. The CDR3 loop is CASSLATGWEKPQHF. The CDR3 DNA reads as TGTGCCAGCAGCTTAGCGACAGGGTGGGAAAAGCCCCAGCATTTT.

The chain has TRBV5-1 and TRBJ1-1; D unclear. Trimming cost V 4 bases and J 3 bases, with 13 bases left between them. The CDR3 covers 14 residues. Germline lookup yields CDR1 SGHRS and CDR2 YFSETQ. The CDR3, as DNA: TGCGCCAGCAGCCAATTCTCCGGGGACACTGAAGCTTTCTTT. This codes for CASSQFSGDTEAFF.

V is TRBV28 and J is TRBJ2-3, with 13 bases identical to TRBD2. The length of the CDR3 is 15 residues. Germline assignment: CDR1 MDHEN and CDR2 SYDVKM. J gave up 3 bases and V 6 bases, and 3 bases lay outside the gene matches. The CDR3 loop reads CASRLAGGPTDTQYF. Written as DNA, the CDR3 is TGTGCCAGCAGACTAGCGGGAGGGCCGACAGATACGCAGTATTTT. The full variable domain, rest sourced from reference TRBV28 and TRBJ2-3, is DVKVTQSSRYLVKRTGEKVFLECVQDMDHENMFWYRQDPGLGLRLIYFSYDVKMKEKGDIPEGYSVSREKKERFSLILESASTNQTSMYLCASRLAGGPTDTQYFGPGTRLTVL.

The chain has TRBV28 and TRBJ1-2; D is possibly TRBD1 (6 bases). V gave up 8 bases and J gave up 3 bases, with 19 bases separating them. Germline-derived CDR1 and CDR2 are MDHEN and SYDVKM. CDR3 length equals 15 residues. CDR3 DNA: TGTGCCAGCGAGGAGGACGGGGGGCCTCACTATGGCTACACCTTC. Its translation: CASEEDGGPHYGYTF.

The chain combines TRBV14 with TRBJ2-1, with 9 positions matching TRBD2. Germline assignment: CDR1 SGHDN and CDR2 FVKESK. The J segment lost 4 bases and the V segment lost 5 bases, leaving 6 bases of the junction unmatched. The CDR3 length is 15 residues. DNA for the CDR3: TGTGCCAGCAGCGGCAGGCTAGCGGGGTACAATGAGCAGTTCTTC. It yields the protein CASSGRLAGYNEQFF.

V and J are TRBV10-3 and TRBJ1-1; 9 nucleotides align to TRBD1. Germline CDR1 is ENHRY and CDR2 is SYGVKD. V was pared by 5 bases and J by 5 bases, with 9 bases of the junction left unmatched. The CDR3 runs to 15 residues. DNA of the CDR3: TGTGCCATCAGTAACAGGGGGCTAGGGCATACTGAAGCTTTCTTT. Protein sequence: CAISNRGLGHTEAFF.

The chain employs TRBV10-3 and TRBJ2-7; 10 bases line up with TRBD2. CDR1 and CDR2 from the germline V gene are ENHRY and SYGVKD. The CDR3 is 13 residues long. V was clipped by 3 bases and J by 9 bases; unmatched bases: 5. The CDR3 DNA reads as TGTGCCATCAGTGAACAGCGGGAGGGACCGCAGTACTTC. Encoded protein: CAISEQREGPQYF.

CDR3 protein: CASATGQNSPLHF. DNA of the CDR3: TGTGCCAGCGCCACAGGTCAAAATTCACCCCTCCACTTT. This chain joins TRBV6-6 and TRBJ1-6; D may be TRBD1 (5 bases). V was trimmed by 8 bases and J by 7 bases, leaving 12 bases between them. The CDR3 spans 13 residues. Germline V gene data show CDR1 as MNHNY and CDR2 as SVGAGI (reference sequence).

The chain is built from TRBV18 and TRBJ2-1; no reliable D call. The CDR3 is 15 residues long. Germline loops: CDR1 KGHSH, CDR2 LQKENI. V gave up 0 bases and J gave up 7 bases, with 13 bases separating them. The CDR3 here is CASSPPGPTPNEQFF. DNA for the CDR3: TGTGCCAGCTCACCACCGGGCCCAACCCCTAATGAGCAGTTCTTC.

J is TRBJ2-3 and V is TRBV10-2; 11 nucleotides match TRBD2. Germline V gene lookup returns CDR1 WSHSY and CDR2 SAAADI. The junction had 19 bases not matched to a gene; V was cut back by 8 bases and J by 3 bases. The CDR3 consists of 19 residues. The CDR3 DNA reads as TGCGCCAGCGGAGCTTCCGGGACTAGCGGATCCTTAACGACAGATACGCAGTATTTT. Protein sequence: CASGASGTSGSLTTDTQYF.

The chain recombines TRBV28 with TRBJ2-2; 7 positions match TRBD1. V gave up 11 bases and J gave up 1 base; unmatched junction bases: 4. This CDR3 region has 13 residues. From germline, CDR1 is MDHEN and CDR2 SYDVKM. CDR3 residues: CASDRMNTGELFF. The CDR3 coding sequence is TGTGCCTCGGACAGGATGAACACCGGGGAGCTGTTTTTT. Drawing the rest from reference TRBV28 and TRBJ2-2, the complete variable domain is DVKVTQSSRYLVKRTGEKVFLECVQDMDHENMFWYRQDPGLGLRLIYFSYDVKMKEKGDIPEGYSVSREKKERFSLILESASTNQTSMYLCASDRMNTGELFFGEGSRLTVL.

The rearrangement links TRBV30 to TRBJ1-5; 9 nucleotides match TRBD1. V dropped 4 bases and J dropped 4; count of bases not matched to a gene: 2. Germline V gene lookup returns CDR1 GTSNPN and CDR2 SVGIG (reference sequence). This CDR3 has 13 amino acids. The CDR3 bases are TGTGCCTGGAAAGGACAGGGGAATCAGCCCCAGCATTTT. This sequence encodes CAWKGQGNQPQHF.

The chain has TRBV11-2 and TRBJ2-2, with D perhaps TRBD2 (6 bases). Trimming took off 1 base at V and 8 bases at J, with 11 bases between the two ends. Germline V gene sequence: CDR1 SGHAT, CDR2 FQNNGV. CDR3 length equals 14 residues. The CDR3 spells CASSLAGVGGELFF. In nucleotides, the CDR3 is TGTGCCAGCAGCTTAGCGGGAGTGGGAGGGGAGCTGTTTTTT.

The chain joins TRBV11-2 to TRBJ1-1; 9 bases map to TRBD1. CDR1 and CDR2 from the germline V gene are SGHAT and FQNNGV. Trimming cost V 3 bases and J 5 bases; bases outside gene matches: 4. The CDR3 totals 14 residues. The CDR3 bases are TGTGCCAGCAGCTTTACAGGGGGCCTGACTGAAGCTTTCTTT. Translated, it gives CASSFTGGLTEAFF.

The CDR3 nucleotides read TGCGCCAGCAGCTTAGAACAGTTTGACATTCAGTACTTC. It specifies CASSLEQFDIQYF. This rearrangement joins TRBV5-1 to TRBJ2-4; no clear D. Germline assignment: CDR1 SGHRS and CDR2 YFSETQ. The CDR3 extends over 13 amino acids. The V end was cut by 2 bases, the J end by 8 bases, with 11 bases between.

CDR3 protein: CASSLRTAYEAFF. The CDR3 DNA is TGTGCCAGCAGCTTAAGGACAGCCTACGAAGCTTTCTTT. The chain combines TRBV7-9 with TRBJ1-1; tentative D call: TRBD1 (6 bases). CDR1 is SEHNR and CDR2 is FQNEAQ in the germline V gene (reference sequence). This CDR3 comprises 13 residues. V lost 2 bases and J 8 bases, leaving 12 bases between the germline ends.

The chain joins TRBV27 to TRBJ2-7, with 9 bases lining up with TRBD1. The CDR3 length is 13 residues. Trimming at V came to 9 bases and at J to 1 base, leaving 4 bases not matched to a gene. Germline V gene data show CDR1 as MNHEY and CDR2 as SMNVEV (reference sequence). The DNA for the CDR3 is TGTGCCAGTCGACAGGGGGTTTCCTACGAGCAGTACTTC. This sequence encodes CASRQGVSYEQYF.

The chain combines TRBV4-1 with TRBJ1-4, with a possible D match to TRBD1 (6 bases). CDR1 MGHRA and CDR2 YSYEKL come from the germline V gene. The ends were cut back, 1 base at V and 1 base at J, with 7 bases in the middle. CDR3 size: 15 residues. The CDR3 DNA is TGCGCCAGCAGCCAAGCCAGGGGAACTAATGAAAAACTGTTTTTT. Its protein product is CASSQARGTNEKLFF.

This clone appeared a few times. This chain joins TRBV7-2 and TRBJ1-5, with TRBD1 as a possible D gene (5 bases). The CDR3 length is 14 residues. V was shortened by 7 bases and J by 7 bases, with 17 bases between the two germline ends. Germline loops: CDR1 SGHTA, CDR2 FQGNSA. The CDR3 reads CASTPQRGHQPQHF. CDR3 DNA: TGTGCCAGCACCCCGCAAAGGGGCCACCAGCCCCAGCATTTT.

This clone has only one observation. The CDR3 DNA follows: TGTGCCACCCACGATTTTGCGAGCGGCGGGGAGCTGTTTTTT. Protein: CATHDFASGGELFF. The chain carries TRBV15 and TRBJ2-2; possible D gene TRBD2, 5 bases. Germline V lookup: CDR1 LNHNV, CDR2 YYDKDF (reference sequence). The CDR3 covers 14 residues. V was shortened by 8 bases and J by 7 bases, with 17 bases between the two germline ends.

The chain joins TRBV11-2 to TRBJ2-5; the D is unclear. CDR3 length equals 11 residues. Trimming stripped 4 bases from V and 5 bases from J, with 5 bases between. Germline CDR1 reads SGHAT; CDR2 reads FQNNGV. CDR3 bases: TGTGCCAGCAGCTCCGGGGAGACCCAGTACTTC. It translates to CASSSGETQYF.

This rearrangement joins TRBV11-3 to TRBJ1-2; TRBD1 is a possible D gene (5 bases). V was pared by 1 base and J by 3 bases, with 12 bases between. The CDR3 spans 15 residues. The germline V gene encodes CDR1 SGHNT and CDR2 YENEEA. This CDR3 reads CASSLAGPGDYGYTF. DNA for the CDR3: TGTGCCAGCAGCTTAGCTGGGCCGGGGGACTATGGCTACACCTTC.